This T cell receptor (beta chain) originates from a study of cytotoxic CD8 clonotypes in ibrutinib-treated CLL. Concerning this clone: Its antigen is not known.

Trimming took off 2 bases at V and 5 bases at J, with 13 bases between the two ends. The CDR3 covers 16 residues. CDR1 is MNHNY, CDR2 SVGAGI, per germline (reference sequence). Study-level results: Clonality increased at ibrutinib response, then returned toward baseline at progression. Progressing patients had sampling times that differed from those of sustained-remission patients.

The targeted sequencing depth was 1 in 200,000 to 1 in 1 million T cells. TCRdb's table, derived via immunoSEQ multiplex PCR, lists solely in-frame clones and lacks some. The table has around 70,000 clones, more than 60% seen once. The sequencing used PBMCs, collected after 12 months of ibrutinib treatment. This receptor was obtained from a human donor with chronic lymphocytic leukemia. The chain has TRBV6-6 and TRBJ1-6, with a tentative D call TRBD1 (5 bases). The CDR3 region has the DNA TGTGCCAGCAGTTACAGTGACGGGGGGAATAATTCACCCCTCCACTTT. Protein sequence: CASSYSDGGNNSPLHF.